The sequence of this T cell receptor beta chain was determined in a study of blood T cell repertoires in COVID-19. Whole-study context: Both acute and convalescent COVID-19 samples were obtained from the United States, Italy and Spain. The analysed material was cDNA or gDNA that came from T cells, B-cell-depleted T cells, or PBMCs.

Trimming cost V 6 bases and J 6 bases; bases outside gene matches: 3. This CDR3 contains 13 residues. Per the germline V gene, CDR1 is MNHEY and CDR2 is SVGEGT. In the authors' methods: Amplification of reference gene primers was used by the study to estimate nucleated cell counts. Clones were read by immunoSEQ multiplex PCR, and TCRdb kept only the in-frame ones, dropping some. For V, J and clone size, that table is used; D and trimming come from the DNA. The table includes about 130,000 clones, over 75% detected once. This receptor was obtained from a woman older than 75 with acute or convalescent COVID-19. The sample consisted of peripheral blood. The chain joins TRBV6-2 or TRBV6-3 to TRBJ2-1, with 9 bases lining up with TRBD2. This CDR3 is CASSIAGVNEQFF. The CDR3 region has the DNA TGTGCCAGCAGCATAGCGGGGGTCAATGAGCAGTTCTTC.